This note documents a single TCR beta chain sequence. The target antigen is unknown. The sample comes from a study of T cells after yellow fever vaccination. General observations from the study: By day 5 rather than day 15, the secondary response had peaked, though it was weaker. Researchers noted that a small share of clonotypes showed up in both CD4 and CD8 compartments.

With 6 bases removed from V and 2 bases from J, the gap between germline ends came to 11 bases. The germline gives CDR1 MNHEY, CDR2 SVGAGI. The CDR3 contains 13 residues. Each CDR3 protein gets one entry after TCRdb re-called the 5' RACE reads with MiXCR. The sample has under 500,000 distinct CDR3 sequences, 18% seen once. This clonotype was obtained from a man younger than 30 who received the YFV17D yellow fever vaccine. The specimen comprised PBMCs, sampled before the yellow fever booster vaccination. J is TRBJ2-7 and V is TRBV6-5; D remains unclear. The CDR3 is CASSRVSAYEQYF. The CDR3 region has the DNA TGTGCCAGCAGCCGGGTCAGCGCCTACGAGCAGTACTTC.